This T cell receptor (beta chain) is from a study of blood T cell repertoires in COVID-19. Study details: The study drew acute and convalescent COVID-19 samples from the United States, Italy and Spain. From T cells, B-cell-depleted T cells, or PBMCs came the material, which was cDNA or gDNA.

Per the germline V gene, CDR1 is MNHEY and CDR2 is SVGAGI. This CDR3 contains 12 residues. Trimming left V 2 bases short and J 4 bases short, with 5 bases between. Assay used: immunoSEQ multiplex PCR; TCRdb lists only in-frame clones, some missing. This sample yields 250,000 to 350,000 clones, of which about 85% are seen a single time; about 0.9% belongs to the top ten. This clonotype originated in a human donor with COVID-19, enrolled during active disease. The donor label of this sample is uncertain. Sequencing was performed on peripheral blood. This chain uses TRBV6-5 with TRBJ1-2, with D uncertain. The CDR3 bases are TGTGCCAGCAGTTACCCGGGCTATGGCTACACCTTC. It yields the protein CASSYPGYGYTF.